This passage covers 9 T cell receptor beta chains from one sample sequenced in a study of shared clonotypes between healthy human individuals. Assay: immunoSEQ multiplex PCR; the TCRdb copy retains only in-frame clones and omits some. The sample lists approximately 1.9 million clones, 93% occurring once. The naive CD8 subset, CD45RO-negative cells positively selected for CCR7, excluded terminally differentiated effector memory CD45RA+ cells. The sequenced sample was naive CD8+ T cells from PBMCs. The receptor set was obtained from a man aged 18-30 years in good health. Some clones in this sample may be carry-over from other donors' samples.

The J gene is TRBJ1-2, the V gene TRBV30; D not resolved. The length of the CDR3 is 13 residues. Trimming left V 0 bases short and J 7 bases short, with 12 bases between. Germline values: CDR1 GTSNPN, CDR2 SVGIG (reference sequence). As DNA, the CDR3 is TGTGCCTGGAGTGTAAGTCGGGGTTCTGGCTACACCTTC. Translation: CAWSVSRGSGYTF.

V gene TRBV4-1 combines with J gene TRBJ2-1, with D maybe TRBD2 (6 bases). V gave up 7 bases and J gave up 1 base, with 14 bases separating them. The germline CDR1 and CDR2 sequences are MGHRA and YSYEKL. This CDR3 spans 15 amino acids. As DNA, the CDR3 is TGCGCCAGCAAGGATCGGGACTCTTCCTACAATGAGCAGTTCTTC. Residues: CASKDRDSSYNEQFF.

This clone occurred once. The chain uses TRBV11-2 and TRBJ2-7, with 7 bases aligning to TRBD1. CDR1 and CDR2 (germline): SGHAT, FQNNGV. This CDR3 is built from 16 residues. The V gene end was trimmed by 2 bases and the J gene end by 3 bases; junction bases not matched to a gene: 10. CDR3 region: CASSLKVRQGYYEQYF. CDR3 in DNA: TGTGCCAGCAGCTTAAAAGTGAGACAGGGATACTACGAGCAGTACTTC.

This clone was picked up one time. This chain uses TRBV4-3 with TRBJ1-2; D is perhaps TRBD1 (6 bases). Between the trimmed V and J ends, which lost 4 bases and 7 bases, there was a span of 16 bases. This CDR3 contains 14 residues. Germline V gene lookup returns CDR1 LGHNA and CDR2 YSLEER. The DNA of the CDR3 is TGCGCCAGCAGCCCCACTGGGCAGGGGCTTGGCTACACCTTC. It yields the protein CASSPTGQGLGYTF.

The V gene is TRBV27, the J gene TRBJ2-7, with 10 bases that match TRBD2. Germline CDR1 MNHEY, CDR2 SMNVEV (reference sequence). V lost 5 bases, J lost 1 base, and 5 bases stayed unmatched. The CDR3 loop spans 15 amino acids. The DNA for the CDR3 is TGTGCCAGCAGTCCCCGTAGCGGGAGGTCCTACGAGCAGTACTTC. Its translation: CASSPRSGRSYEQYF.

The chain is built from TRBV13 and TRBJ2-7; D gene ambiguous. V gave up 6 bases and J gave up 7 bases, with 13 bases separating them. Germline V gene lookup returns CDR1 PRHDT and CDR2 FYEKMQ (reference sequence). This CDR3 region has 12 residues. The CDR3 reads CASSPADREQYF. The DNA of the CDR3 is TGTGCCAGCAGTCCCGCGGATAGGGAGCAGTACTTC.

The V call is TRBV10-3, the J call TRBJ1-2; 7 bases map to TRBD1. V was pared by 3 bases and J by 8 bases, with 12 bases of the junction left unmatched. This CDR3 has 15 residues. Germline CDR1 reads ENHRY; CDR2 reads SYGVKD. This CDR3 reads CAISEGWRQGDGYTF. The DNA for the CDR3 is TGTGCCATCAGTGAAGGTTGGAGGCAGGGGGACGGCTACACCTTC.

The genes are TRBV19 and TRBJ2-1; no clear D. The germline CDR1 and CDR2 sequences are LNHDA and SQIVND (reference sequence). Trimming stripped 5 bases from V and 0 bases from J, with 14 bases between. The CDR3 is 16 amino acids. CDR3 loop: CASSPRVLSSYNEQFF. For the CDR3, the DNA is TGTGCCAGTAGTCCACGGGTTCTGAGCTCCTACAATGAGCAGTTCTTC.

CDR3: CASEASGSYEQYF. The CDR3 DNA follows: TGTGCCAGCGAGGCTAGCGGGAGCTACGAGCAGTACTTC. This chain joins TRBV6-6 and TRBJ2-7; TRBD2 agrees at 10 bases. The length of the CDR3 is 13 residues. J was trimmed by 3 bases and V by 8 bases; bases with no gene match: 4. CDR1 MNHNY and CDR2 SVGAGI come from the germline V gene (reference sequence).